One and the same sample provided the 20 T cell receptor beta chains below, sequenced in a study of blood T cell repertoires in COVID-19. TCRdb's table, derived via immunoSEQ multiplex PCR, lists solely in-frame clones and lacks some. The profile shows about 490,000 clones, 75% to 90% of them singletons. The material sequenced was peripheral blood. These receptors were obtained from a human donor in a cohort sampled during active COVID-19.

The genes are TRBV5-1 and TRBJ2-5; TRBD2 aligns across 9 bases. The trim removed 2 bases at V and 5 bases at J, leaving 4 bases unmatched. The germline CDR1 and CDR2 sequences are SGHRS and YFSETQ. The CDR3 spans 14 residues. CDR3 in DNA: TGCGCCAGCAGCTTAACGGCGGGAGGGGAGACCCAGTACTTC. Translated: CASSLTAGGETQYF.

This clone was observed a handful of times. The gene calls are TRBV2 and TRBJ2-7, with 9 bases fitting TRBD2. CDR1 and CDR2 (germline): SNHLY, FYNNEI. This CDR3 region has 13 residues. V trimming: 7 bases; J trimming: 2 bases; junction bases outside the gene matches: 3. This CDR3 is CASKLAGPYEQYF. CDR3 in DNA: TGTGCCAGCAAACTAGCGGGTCCCTACGAGCAGTACTTC.

CDR3: CASSLGTSRIEQYF. DNA for the CDR3: TGTGCCAGCAGCTTAGGGACTAGCAGGATCGAGCAGTACTTC. This sequence joins TRBV7-2 and TRBJ2-7; TRBD2 matches at 8 bases. The CDR3 is 14 residues long. The V and J ends lost 1 base and 6 bases, in that order; junction bases with no gene match: 5. The germline gives CDR1 SGHTA, CDR2 FQGNSA.

This chain joins TRBV28 and TRBJ2-2, with TRBD1 matching 12 bases. Per the germline V gene, CDR1 is MDHEN and CDR2 is SYDVKM. This CDR3 has 15 residues. The V segment lost 9 bases and the J segment 6 bases; nucleotides outside the gene matches: 8. The CDR3 DNA is TGTGCCAGTGGGACAGGGGGCGTAGGAGCCGGGGAGCTGTTTTTT. It specifies CASGTGGVGAGELFF.

The V gene is TRBV30, the J gene TRBJ1-1, with unresolved D. This CDR3 spans 13 amino acids. Between the trimmed V and J ends, which lost 1 base and 8 bases, there was a span of 14 bases. Germline V gene lookup returns CDR1 GTSNPN and CDR2 SVGIG (reference sequence). The CDR3 loop reads CAWSGLAPREAFF. In DNA form, the CDR3 reads TGTGCCTGGAGTGGTCTGGCTCCACGCGAAGCTTTCTTT.

The chain has TRBV25-1 and TRBJ1-6; 10 bases map to TRBD1. There are 17 residues in the CDR3. Germline V gene sequence: CDR1 MGHDK, CDR2 SYGVNS. The V gene end was trimmed by 7 bases and the J gene end by 0 bases; junction bases not matched to a gene: 6. The CDR3 coding sequence is TGTGCCAGCAAGGGACAGGGGACGAGCTCCTATAATTCACCCCTCCACTTT. It codes for CASKGQGTSSYNSPLHF.

This clone appeared a single time. The chain has TRBV2 and TRBJ2-7; perhaps TRBD2 as D (6 bases). The CDR3 runs 15 residues. Germline V gene lookup returns CDR1 SNHLY and CDR2 FYNNEI. V lost 3 bases and J lost 4, with 16 bases in between. CDR3: CASSEVGGINYEQYF. Here the CDR3 DNA reads TGTGCCAGCAGTGAGGTGGGGGGTATTAATTACGAGCAGTACTTC.

The chain carries TRBV12-3 or TRBV12-4 and TRBJ2-4; 8 nucleotides line up with TRBD2. This CDR3 has 13 amino acids. V shed 5 bases, J shed 9 bases, and the junction held 6 bases outside the gene matches. The CDR3 sequence: CASSLQRESIQYF. In DNA, the CDR3 is TGTGCCAGCAGTCTCCAGCGGGAGAGCATTCAGTACTTC.

This sequence joins TRBV6-4 and TRBJ1-1, with D possibly TRBD1 on 5 matching bases. This CDR3 is 14 amino acids long. The V gene's germline CDR1 is MRHNA and CDR2 SNTAGT. V was shortened by 7 bases and J by 4 bases, with 16 bases between the two germline ends. CDR3 bases: TGTGCCAGCAAAGGGGACTTTGAGGCCACTGAAGCTTTCTTT. Protein sequence: CASKGDFEATEAFF.

This chain uses TRBV5-1 with TRBJ2-1; 7 bases fit TRBD1. J lost 9 bases, V lost 3 bases, and 9 bases had no gene match. The CDR3 is made up of 14 amino acids. In germline, CDR1 is SGHRS, CDR2 YFSETQ. CDR3 nucleotide sequence: TGCGCCAGCAGCTATCGACAGGGTAGGGTTGAGCAGTTCTTC. Protein product: CASSYRQGRVEQFF. Combining the CDR3 with reference TRBV5-1 and TRBJ2-1 gives the whole variable domain KAGVTQTPRYLIKTRGQQVTLSCSPISGHRSVSWYQQTPGQGLQFLFEYFSETQRNKGNFPGRFSGRQFSNSRSEMNVSTLELGDSALYLCASSYRQGRVEQFFGPGTRLTVL.

This clone has just one count. The chain carries TRBV19 and TRBJ1-4; the D gene is possibly TRBD1 (5 bases). This CDR3 is built from 17 residues. The V end was cut by 5 bases, the J end by 3 bases, with 19 bases between. The V gene's germline CDR1 is LNHDA and CDR2 SQIVND (reference sequence). The CDR3 nucleotides read TGTGCCAGTAGTCCCCGGATCGGATCGGGGGCTAATGAAAAACTGTTTTTT. Its protein product is CASSPRIGSGANEKLFF. Full variable domain (missing parts from reference TRBV19 and TRBJ1-4): DGGITQSPKYLFRKEGQNVTLSCEQNLNHDAMYWYRQDPGQGLRLIYYSQIVNDFQKGDIAEGYSVSREKKESFPLTVTSAQKNPTAFYLCASSPRIGSGANEKLFFGSGTQLSVL.

The chain joins TRBV4-1 to TRBJ2-1; 7 bases match TRBD1. The CDR3 is 15 residues long. The ends lost 3 bases at V and 5 bases at J; junction bases unmatched: 7. From germline, CDR1 is MGHRA and CDR2 YSYEKL. For the CDR3, the DNA is TGCGCCAGCAGCCACTCCGGGACAGCGAACAATGAGCAGTTCTTC. Encoded protein: CASSHSGTANNEQFF.

The rearrangement uses TRBV5-6 and TRBJ1-1; TRBD1 matches at 12 bases. Trimming took 4 bases from V and 0 from J; bases not matched to a gene: 7. CDR1 and CDR2 (germline): SGHDT, YYEEEE. This CDR3 is 17 amino acids long. The CDR3 reads CASSRAGTGGMNTEAFF. The DNA of the CDR3 is TGTGCCAGCAGCCGGGCCGGGACAGGGGGCATGAACACTGAAGCTTTCTTT.

V and J are TRBV30 and TRBJ1-6; 7 bases align to TRBD1. The J segment lost 8 bases and the V segment lost 3 bases, leaving 13 bases of the junction unmatched. Per germline, CDR1 GTSNPN and CDR2 SVGIG (reference sequence). The CDR3 totals 16 residues. Here the CDR3 DNA reads TGTGCCTGGAGAAGACAGGGTGGAGCAGATTATTCACCCCTCCACTTT. This encodes CAWRRQGGADYSPLHF. The variable domain in full, with the rest retrieved from reference TRBV30 and TRBJ1-6, is SQTIHQWPATLVQPVGSPLSLECTVEGTSNPNLYWYRQAAGRGLQLLFYSVGIGQISSEVPQNLSASRPQDRQFILSSKKLLLSDSGFYLCAWRRQGGADYSPLHFGNGTRLTVT.

The chain joins TRBV23-1 to TRBJ2-7, with TRBD2 matching 11 bases. TRBV23-1 is treated as an ORF (open reading frame) with a function not yet certain. The CDR3 runs 18 residues. The ends lost 5 bases at V and 6 bases at J; junction bases unmatched: 18. For the CDR3, the DNA is TGCGCCAGCAGTACTAGGTCGGCGGTAGCGGGAGGGCCTGTCGAGCAGTACTTC. It yields the protein CASSTRSAVAGGPVEQYF.

The table lists this clone with a count of one. V gene TRBV4-2 combines with J gene TRBJ2-3; no firm D call. Germline assignment: CDR1 LGHNA and CDR2 YNFKEQ. The CDR3 has 19 amino acids. Trimming removed 0 bases at V and 2 bases at J, with 21 bases between. DNA for the CDR3: TGTGCCAGCAGCCAAGATCACACGCGGTCCTCCACCTTCACAGATACGCAGTATTTT. It yields the protein CASSQDHTRSSTFTDTQYF.

The table lists this clone with a few counts. The chain is built from TRBV5-1 and TRBJ1-1, with D perhaps matching TRBD1 (6 bases). Trimming took 4 bases from V and 3 from J, leaving 16 bases between them. CDR1 and CDR2 (germline): SGHRS, YFSETQ. This CDR3 is built from 15 residues. The CDR3 DNA sequence: TGCGCCAGCAGCCCCCTACAGGGTAGGGACACTGAAGCTTTCTTT. Amino acid sequence: CASSPLQGRDTEAFF.

The sample holds one count of this clone. V is TRBV6-2 or TRBV6-3 and J is TRBJ2-2, with D unresolved. Looked up from germline, CDR1 is MNHEY and CDR2 is SVGEGT. V lost 1 base, J lost 4 bases, and 7 bases lay in between. CDR3 length: 14 amino acids. Here the CDR3 reads CASSYFRPTGELFF. CDR3 DNA: TGTGCCAGCAGTTACTTTCGTCCCACCGGGGAGCTGTTTTTT.

J is TRBJ2-1 and V is TRBV19; 7 bases agree with TRBD2. Germline lookup yields CDR1 LNHDA and CDR2 SQIVND (reference sequence). The V segment lost 3 bases and the J segment 3 bases; nucleotides outside the gene matches: 5. CDR3 size: 15 residues. The CDR3 protein is CASSIRLANYNEQFF. The DNA of the CDR3 is TGTGCCAGTAGTATCAGACTAGCAAACTACAATGAGCAGTTCTTC.

This chain connects TRBV28 to TRBJ2-5; 12 nucleotides line up with TRBD1. The CDR3 is 15 amino acids. Trimming cost V 3 bases and J 5 bases; bases outside gene matches: 4. Germline values: CDR1 MDHEN, CDR2 SYDVKM. The CDR3, as DNA: TGTGCCAGCAGTTTGGGACAGGGGGCGGTGGAGACCCAGTACTTC. It specifies CASSLGQGAVETQYF.